This entry lists 5 T cell receptor beta chains sequenced from one sample in a study of early T cells in non-severe SARS-CoV-2 infection. TCRdb used MiXCR to reprocess the 5' RACE reads, holding one entry per CDR3 protein. The table lists 45,000 to 60,000 distinct CDR3 sequences, approximately 10% of them singletons. The source was whole blood, collected at baseline. The origin of the receptors is an adult who was a healthcare worker with PCR-confirmed SARS-CoV-2 infection or an uninfected control (not recorded which).

This chain uses TRBV9 with TRBJ1-3, with D unresolved. Germline V gene sequence: CDR1 SGDLS, CDR2 YYNGEE. V was pared by 4 bases and J by 1 base, with 12 bases between. The CDR3 length is 15 residues. The CDR3 region has the DNA TGTGCCAGCAGCTATTTTAGAGATTCTGGAAACACCATATATTTT. It encodes CASSYFRDSGNTIYF.

This clonotype was recorded a few times. The chain carries TRBV5-3 and TRBJ2-3; perhaps TRBD1 as D (6 bases). TRBV5-3 qualifies as an ORF whose function is uncertain. The CDR3 runs 15 residues. V was clipped by 3 bases and J by 2 bases, with 13 bases between them. This CDR3 is CARSYTGTPTDTQYF. CDR3 in DNA: TGTGCCAGAAGCTACACAGGGACACCCACAGATACGCAGTATTTT.

This clonotype was counted ten times or more. The V gene is TRBV7-8, the J gene TRBJ2-6; D remains ambiguous. Germline-derived CDR1 and CDR2 are SGHVS and FQNEAQ. CDR3 size: 16 residues. The V end was cut by 1 base, the J end by 0 bases, with 7 bases between. CDR3 in DNA: TGTGCCAGCAGCTTAGTAGGAGCCTCTGGGGCCAACGTCCTGACTTTC. Translated, it gives CASSLVGASGANVLTF. Using reference TRBV7-8 and TRBJ2-6 for the parts outside the CDR3, the full variable domain is GAGVSQSPRYKVAKRGQDVALRCDPISGHVSLFWYQQALGQGPEFLTYFQNEAQLDKSGLPSDRFFAERPEGSVSTLKIQRTQQEDSAVYLCASSLVGASGANVLTFGAGSRLTVL.

The sample holds a few counts of this clonotype. The chain combines TRBV6-1 with TRBJ1-5, with TRBD1 as a possible D gene (5 bases). Germline lookup yields CDR1 MNHNS and CDR2 SASEGT. Trimming removed 5 bases from V and 2 bases from J, with 10 bases in between. This CDR3 region has 14 residues. The CDR3 nucleotides are TGTGCCAGCAGTTCCCGACAGCGCAATCAGCCCCAGCATTTT. This sequence encodes CASSSRQRNQPQHF.

This clonotype appeared many times. V gene TRBV11-2 combines with J gene TRBJ2-7; TRBD2 agrees at 11 bases. The CDR3 runs to 14 residues. Trimming cost V 6 bases and J 1 base; bases outside gene matches: 2. The germline V gene encodes CDR1 SGHAT and CDR2 FQNNGV. The CDR3 loop reads CASRVAGGSYEQYF. As DNA, the CDR3 is TGTGCCAGCAGGGTAGCGGGAGGGTCCTACGAGCAGTACTTC.